One sample yielded the 19 T cell receptor beta chains listed below, sequenced in a study of lymphopenia after photon versus proton radiotherapy. Here immunoSEQ multiplex PCR was the method, and the copy in TCRdb shows in-frame clones only, minus some. The profile shows fewer than 25,000 clones, roughly 80% of them singletons. The sequences come from peripheral blood, collected from a patient treated with photon-based radiotherapy. These receptors were taken from a man aged 35 to 55 with gastric cancer.

The chain uses TRBV7-2 and TRBJ2-3; D may match TRBD1 or TRBD2 (5 bases each). Germline V gene sequence: CDR1 SGHTA, CDR2 FQGNSA. V was clipped by 1 base and J by 4 bases, with 9 bases between them. The CDR3 consists of 14 residues. CDR3 sequence (DNA): TGTGCCAGCAGCTTAGTGGGGGATCCAGATACGCAGTATTTT. This gives the protein CASSLVGDPDTQYF.

The chain links TRBV30 to TRBJ2-3; D gene ambiguous. The CDR3 is 12 amino acids. CDR1 GTSNPN and CDR2 SVGIG come from the germline V gene (reference sequence). The CDR3 sequence: CSVLDPPDTQYF. CDR3 nucleotide sequence: TGTTCAGTGCTAGACCCACCGGATACGCAGTATTTT. The entire variable domain, with the rest obtained from reference TRBV30 and TRBJ2-3, is as follows: SQTIHQWPATLVQPVGSPLSLECTVEGTSNPNLYWYRQAAGRGLQLLFYSVGIGQISSEVPQNLSASRPQDRQFILSSKKLLLSDSGFYLCSVLDPPDTQYFGPGTRLTVL.

The sample holds a few counts of this clone. The chain joins TRBV6-1 to TRBJ2-2, with TRBD2 as a possible D gene (6 bases). Germline CDR1 reads MNHNS; CDR2 reads SASEGT. With 0 bases removed from V and 7 bases from J, the gap between germline ends came to 15 bases. The CDR3 contains 16 residues. The CDR3 reads CASSEAGRRAGGELFF. The CDR3 DNA reads as TGTGCCAGCAGTGAAGCGGGACGGCGAGCGGGCGGGGAGCTGTTTTTT.

The V gene is TRBV11-2, the J gene TRBJ2-1; 7 positions agree with TRBD2. The CDR3 has 17 amino acids. Germline CDR1 and CDR2: SGHAT and FQNNGV. The J segment lost 8 bases and the V segment lost 0 bases, leaving 13 bases of the junction unmatched. CDR3 loop: CASSLERGRGRRDEQFF. The DNA of the CDR3 is TGTGCCAGCAGCTTAGAACGGGGGAGGGGCAGGCGCGATGAGCAGTTCTTC.

The V gene is TRBV18, the J gene TRBJ1-1; the D gene is possibly TRBD1 (6 bases). V was clipped by 0 bases and J by 10 bases, with 12 bases between them. The CDR3 totals 13 residues. The germline V gene has CDR1 KGHSH and CDR2 LQKENI. CDR3 loop: CASSPPDSGGAFF. CDR3 bases: TGTGCCAGCTCACCACCGGACAGTGGGGGAGCTTTCTTT.

The V call is TRBV28, the J call TRBJ2-7; D is unresolved. The V gene's germline CDR1 is MDHEN and CDR2 SYDVKM. The CDR3 has 13 amino acids. Trimming cost V 5 bases and J 4 bases, with 12 bases left between them. The CDR3 spells CASSPTGPYEQYF. CDR3 DNA sequence: TGTGCCAGCAGTCCCACTGGACCGTACGAGCAGTACTTC.

V gene TRBV19 combines with J gene TRBJ1-2, with D maybe TRBD1 (5 bases). The CDR3 has 13 amino acids. Germline CDR1 LNHDA, CDR2 SQIVND (reference sequence). V gave up 8 bases and J gave up 4 bases, with 14 bases separating them. The CDR3 spells CASARWDPYGYTF. The CDR3 DNA follows: TGTGCCAGTGCGCGTTGGGACCCCTATGGCTACACCTTC.

CDR3 sequence: CASSLDPRNTIYF. The CDR3 nucleotides read TGTGCCAGCAGCTTAGACCCACGAAACACCATATATTTT. This chain connects TRBV7-2 to TRBJ1-3; D gene uncertain. The CDR3 is 13 residues long. CDR1 is SGHTA and CDR2 is FQGNSA in the germline V gene. V lost 1 base and J 5 bases, leaving 6 bases between the germline ends.

The sample holds a few counts of this clone. The chain is built from TRBV27 and TRBJ1-1; no clear D gene. Per the germline V gene, CDR1 is MNHEY and CDR2 is SMNVEV (reference sequence). Between the trimmed V and J ends, which lost 5 bases and 4 bases, there was a span of 17 bases. This CDR3 region has 15 residues. For the CDR3, the DNA is TGTGCCAGCAGTCCTTCCGGAGGCCGGGCCACTGAAGCTTTCTTT. Protein product: CASSPSGGRATEAFF.

The V and J genes are TRBV9 and TRBJ2-5; 7 positions match TRBD1. The CDR3 has 15 amino acids. CDR1 and CDR2 (germline): SGDLS, YYNGEE. V shed 4 bases, J shed 1 base, and the junction held 7 bases outside the gene matches. This CDR3 reads CASSLGTVSQETQYF. CDR3 nucleotides: TGTGCCAGCAGCCTAGGGACAGTTTCCCAAGAGACCCAGTACTTC.

This chain links TRBV11-3 with TRBJ1-1, with D unresolved. In germline, CDR1 is SGHNT, CDR2 YENEEA. The V and J ends lost 2 bases and 0 bases respectively, with 4 bases between them. The CDR3 is made up of 13 amino acids. In DNA form, the CDR3 reads TGTGCCAGCAGCTTAACAGTGAACACTGAAGCTTTCTTT. Encoded protein: CASSLTVNTEAFF.

This chain uses TRBV2 with TRBJ2-7; TRBD2 might be the D (7 bases). CDR3 size: 16 residues. CDR1 and CDR2 from the germline V gene are SNHLY and FYNNEI. Trimming cost V 6 bases and J 0 bases, with 18 bases left between them. CDR3 sequence (DNA): TGTGCCAGCAGAACCCTGGGGGGGACATACTCCTACGAGCAGTACTTC. Residues: CASRTLGGTYSYEQYF.

The rearrangement uses TRBV10-3 and TRBJ2-5; the D call may be TRBD1 or TRBD2 (5 bases each). Germline V gene lookup returns CDR1 ENHRY and CDR2 SYGVKD. This CDR3 spans 12 amino acids. The V end lost 7 bases, the J end lost 4 bases, and 10 bases lay between the germline ends. In DNA form, the CDR3 reads TGTGCCATCATGGGGGAGAGAGAGACCCAGTACTTC. Its translation is CAIMGERETQYF.

The V gene is TRBV5-1, the J gene TRBJ1-1; 10 bases fit TRBD1. The CDR3 extends over 17 amino acids. Germline loops: CDR1 SGHRS, CDR2 YFSETQ. V was clipped by 3 bases and J by 5 bases; unmatched bases: 13. The DNA of the CDR3 is TGCGCCAGCAGCTCGCTTTTGACAGGGGGCGATAAAACTGAAGCTTTCTTT. It yields the protein CASSSLLTGGDKTEAFF.

This clone appeared once. The rearrangement uses TRBV11-2 and TRBJ1-1; D perhaps matches TRBD1 (5 bases). The CDR3 extends over 14 amino acids. Germline CDR1 SGHAT, CDR2 FQNNGV. V gave up 7 bases and J gave up 0 bases, with 12 bases separating them. CDR3 DNA: TGTGCCAGCAACTCGTGGGGCATGAACACTGAAGCTTTCTTT. Amino acid sequence: CASNSWGMNTEAFF.

The V and J genes are TRBV10-1 and TRBJ1-1, with no clear D. This CDR3 has 13 amino acids. CDR1 and CDR2 from the germline V gene are WNHNN and SYGVQD (reference sequence). Trimming took 6 bases from V and 4 from J, leaving 12 bases between them. This CDR3 reads CASRSGCGTEAFF. The DNA of the CDR3 is TGCGCCAGCAGGTCCGGTTGTGGCACTGAAGCTTTCTTT.

The CDR3 DNA is TGTGCCAGCAGCTGGCCAAAGGGCGACGTGGGCACTGAAGCTTTCTTT. Amino acids: CASSWPKGDVGTEAFF. The chain recombines TRBV7-8 with TRBJ1-1; no definite D call. The germline V gene encodes CDR1 SGHVS and CDR2 FQNEAQ. V lost 4 bases, J lost 4 bases, and 19 bases lay in between. The CDR3 is 16 residues long. The variable domain in full, with the rest retrieved from reference TRBV7-8 and TRBJ1-1, is GAGVSQSPRYKVAKRGQDVALRCDPISGHVSLFWYQQALGQGPEFLTYFQNEAQLDKSGLPSDRFFAERPEGSVSTLKIQRTQQEDSAVYLCASSWPKGDVGTEAFFGQGTRLTVV.

V usage is TRBV5-6 and J usage is TRBJ1-4; no clear D. CDR3 length: 14 residues. Looked up from germline, CDR1 is SGHDT and CDR2 is YYEEEE. V lost 3 bases and J lost 7, with 13 bases in between. CDR3 sequence reads: CASSSHLWGEKLFF. The CDR3 region has the DNA TGTGCCAGCAGCTCACACTTATGGGGTGAAAAACTGTTTTTT. The complete variable domain, with remaining parts taken from reference TRBV5-6 and TRBJ1-4, reads DAGVTQSPTHLIKTRGQQVTLRCSPKSGHDTVSWYQQALGQGPQFIFQYYEEEERQRGNFPDRFSGHQFPNYSSELNVNALLLGDSALYLCASSSHLWGEKLFFGSGTQLSVL.

The chain uses TRBV2 and TRBJ1-1; D unresolved. Germline CDR1 and CDR2: SNHLY and FYNNEI. V was shortened by 7 bases and J by 7 bases, with 10 bases between the two germline ends. The CDR3 runs 11 residues. The CDR3 sequence is CASTWTVEAFF. CDR3 nucleotides: TGTGCCAGCACCTGGACCGTTGAAGCTTTCTTT.